This T cell receptor beta chain emerged from a study of cytomegalovirus exposure and HLA in healthy donors. This clone has only a few counts. Its antigen is not known. Germline assignment: CDR1 SGDLS and CDR2 YYNGEE. Between the trimmed V and J ends, which lost 0 bases and 2 bases, there was a span of 6 bases. This CDR3 has 15 amino acids. The study, taken as a whole, reports: Rarity marked most TCR sequences, yet some public TCRs occurred in many donors. Overall, around 160 TCR beta chains were annotated as cytomegalovirus-associated. According to a subsequent analysis, TCR clusters from the first cohort were inclined to appear together in the 130 or so validation repertoires.

Generated by immunoSEQ multiplex PCR, the TCRdb table keeps only in-frame clones and is missing some. The sample lists some 98,000 clones, around 88% seen once, with 3.9% in the top ten. The receptor was derived from a woman in her twenties or thirties in good health and CMV-seronegative. Sequencing was carried out using PBMCs. The chain carries TRBV9 and TRBJ2-6; weak D call: TRBD1 (5 bases). The DNA of the CDR3 is TGTGCCAGCAGCGTAGTAGGGGCTGGGGCCAACGTCCTGACTTTC. This gives the protein CASSVVGAGANVLTF.